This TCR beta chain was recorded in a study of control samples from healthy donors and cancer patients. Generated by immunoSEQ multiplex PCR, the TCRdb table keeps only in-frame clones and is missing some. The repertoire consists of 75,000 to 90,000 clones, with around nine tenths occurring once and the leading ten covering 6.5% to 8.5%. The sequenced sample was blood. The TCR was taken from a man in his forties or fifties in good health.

This chain's CDR3 is CASSALLRQGASNQPQHF. Written as DNA, the CDR3 is TGTGCCAGCAGTGCCCTCCTGCGACAGGGGGCCTCGAATCAGCCCCAGCATTTT. The chain is built from TRBV6-1 and TRBJ1-5; 10 bases fit TRBD1. The junction had 13 bases not matched to a gene; V was cut back by 4 bases and J by 4 bases. The germline CDR1 and CDR2 sequences are MNHNS and SASEGT. The CDR3 covers 18 residues.